The rows below give T cell receptor beta chains drawn from one sample of a study of cytomegalovirus exposure and HLA in healthy donors. The method was immunoSEQ multiplex PCR; TCRdb's version includes in-frame clones alone and lacks a portion of them. The table records approximately 140,000 clones, under 85% of them present only once. The sample consisted of PBMCs. The origin of the receptors is a middle-aged woman in good health and CMV-seropositive. Each CDR3 is given with its conserved first and last residue. A D gene is named only where the DNA matches it firmly.

V	D	length	CDR3
TRBV4-2	TRBD2	19	CASSQELAGGYTLYNEQFF
TRBV2	TRBD1	14	CASSEPQGEETQYF
TRBV5-1	TRBD1	15	CASSVSPGGNRLAFF
TRBV19	-	15	CASSLGGGWATEAFF
TRBV9	TRBD1	14	CASSVRTGEGGYTF
TRBV15	-	15	CATSREQGMGTEAFF
TRBV19	TRBD1	15	CASSAGTGRAETQYF
TRBV11-3	-	13	CASSSLESETQYF
TRBV6-1	-	13	CASVRGLGEKLFF
TRBV7-3	TRBD1	13	CASSKDRGYEQYF
TRBV7-2	-	13	CASSFSHSQPQHF
TRBV14	TRBD2	15	CASSHPGLGVYEQFF
TRBV29-1	TRBD1	19	CSVESWGQEKSRSNQPQHF
TRBV5-6	TRBD1	14	CASSLATGQAEAFF
TRBV6-1	-	13	CASSAGSGNTIYF
TRBV7-6	-	12	CASSLVAETQYF
TRBV7-9	TRBD2	16	CASSSEGASGVIEQYF
TRBV6-1	TRBD1	15	CASTPGGQGKNIQYF
TRBV6-5	-	15	CASSYSIGMNTEAFF
TRBV15	TRBD2	18	CATSRDKTSGGAYNEQFF
TRBV4-2	TRBD2	17	CASSQVSSGGAPYEQYF
TRBV2	-	12	CASSLAGTEAFF
TRBV9	TRBD1	14	CASSRQGYWDTQYF
TRBV28	-	14	CASSPSDRNYGYTF
TRBV2	-	11	CASTYQETQYF
TRBV6-5	-	15	CASSSSRTAGKTQYF
TRBV6-1	-	15	CASCVWGLGTEALFF
TRBV30	-	16	CAWRGRTISGENGYTF
TRBV30	-	14	CAWSGPTTTQPQHF
TRBV28	-	14	CASSLRPGDTEAFF
TRBV13	-	13	CASSLNSLGEQFF
TRBV5-6	-	12	CASSPLQETQYF
TRBV7-9	TRBD2	14	CASSVGLAGYEQYF
TRBV2	-	11	CASSESVGYTF
TRBV5-6	TRBD2	13	CASSLELAYEQYF